The next 30 T cell receptor beta chains were all read from a single sample in a study of T and B cells in COVID-19 patients. TRB was amplified from around 250-460 ng of blood genomic DNA. Multiplex PCR with BIOMED2 TRB-A/B primer pools amplified TRB rearrangements. TCRdb re-derived calls from the multiplex PCR reads in MiXCR, one entry per CDR3 protein. The sample includes thousands of distinct CDR3 sequences, approximately 20% of them seen just once. The sample taken for sequencing was blood. Receptors originate from a human donor with active COVID-19.

Written as DNA, the CDR3 is TGTGCCAGCAGCTCCACCGAGGGGCGGAGCTCCTACAATGAGCAGTTCTTC. Protein: CASSSTEGRSSYNEQFF. The V call is TRBV7-9, the J call TRBJ2-1, with D perhaps matching TRBD1 or TRBD2 (5 bases each). The germline V gene has CDR1 SEHNR and CDR2 FQNEAQ (reference sequence). The CDR3 totals 17 residues. Trimming took 4 bases from V and 0 from J, leaving 16 bases between them.

This chain joins TRBV20-1 and TRBJ1-1; D is possibly TRBD1 (5 bases). Looked up from germline, CDR1 is DFQATT and CDR2 is SNEGSKA (reference sequence). V shed 1 base and J shed 5 bases, with 11 bases lying between them. The CDR3 has 13 residues. The CDR3 DNA reads TGCAGTGCTAGAGTAGGGGCGAGGACTGAAGCTTTCTTT. Encoded protein: CSARVGARTEAFF.

This rearrangement joins TRBV4-1 to TRBJ1-5; tentative D call: TRBD1 (5 bases). V was clipped by 4 bases and J by 5 bases, with 9 bases between them. CDR3 size: 13 residues. Germline V gives CDR1 MGHRA, CDR2 YSYEKL. The CDR3 DNA reads TGCGCCAGCAGCCTGGGCAGGGATCAGCCCCAGCATTTT. The encoded protein is CASSLGRDQPQHF.

By frequency in the sample, this clonotype is medium-sized. This chain links TRBV30 with TRBJ2-2; D remains unclear. The germline gives CDR1 GTSNPN, CDR2 SVGIG (reference sequence). V lost 0 bases and J 5 bases, leaving 7 bases between the germline ends. CDR3 length equals 13 residues. The CDR3 nucleotides read TGTGCCTGGAGTGTAGGATGGACCGGGGAGCTGTTTTTT. Translating it yields CAWSVGWTGELFF.

The chain links TRBV7-2 to TRBJ2-3, with 7 bases matching TRBD2. This CDR3 is built from 13 residues. Germline V lookup: CDR1 SGHTA, CDR2 FQGNSA. J gave up 3 bases and V 6 bases, and 3 bases lay outside the gene matches. CDR3 sequence (DNA): TGTGCCAGCAGTGCGGGAGCGACAGATACGCAGTATTTT. Translating gives CASSAGATDTQYF. Full variable domain (outside the CDR3, taken from reference TRBV7-2 and TRBJ2-3): GAGVSQSPSNKVTEKGKDVELRCDPISGHTALYWYRQSLGQGLEFLIYFQGNSAPDKSGLPSDRFSAERTGGSVSTLTIQRTQQEDSAVYLCASSAGATDTQYFGPGTRLTVL.

This sequence joins TRBV28 and TRBJ1-2; D remains unclear. This CDR3 region has 11 residues. V was trimmed by 4 bases and J by 6 bases, leaving 6 bases between them. Germline V gene data show CDR1 as MDHEN and CDR2 as SYDVKM. The CDR3 DNA reads as TGTGCCAGCAGTTACCCCCATGGCTACACCTTC. Its protein is CASSYPHGYTF.

The chain combines TRBV6-1 with TRBJ2-3; 14 nucleotides line up with TRBD2. The CDR3 runs to 16 residues. Trimming removed 6 bases from V and 4 bases from J; junction bases left unmatched: 6. Germline V gives CDR1 MNHNS, CDR2 SASEGT. The chain's CDR3 is CASRTGLAGVSDTQYF. The CDR3 region has the DNA TGTGCCAGCAGGACGGGACTAGCGGGAGTATCAGATACGCAGTATTTT.

The rearrangement uses TRBV20-1 and TRBJ2-3, with 8 bases aligning to TRBD2. The length of the CDR3 is 18 residues. With 0 bases clipped from V and 0 bases from J, the junction kept 11 bases outside the gene matches. Germline V lookup: CDR1 DFQATT, CDR2 SNEGSKA (reference sequence). The CDR3: CSARDLRLAGTSTDTQYF. Here the CDR3 DNA reads TGCAGTGCTAGAGATCTGCGGCTAGCGGGTACTAGCACAGATACGCAGTATTTT.

By sample fraction, this clonotype is medium-sized (0.01 to 0.1%). The V gene is TRBV10-3, the J gene TRBJ2-5, with D possibly TRBD2 on 6 matching bases. Germline V gene sequence: CDR1 ENHRY, CDR2 SYGVKD. This CDR3 spans 14 amino acids. V was shortened by 4 bases and J by 3 bases, with 12 bases between the two germline ends. CDR3 nucleotide sequence: TGTGCCATCAGTGTGGGGGGAGCTAAAGAGACCCAGTACTTC. Residues: CAISVGGAKETQYF.

This chain links TRBV6-5 with TRBJ1-4; TRBD1 matches 8 bases. This CDR3 has 16 amino acids. Germline CDR1 and CDR2: MNHEY and SVGAGI. Germline trimming cut 1 base from V and 8 bases from J; bases unmatched to any gene: 9. CDR3 DNA sequence: TGTGCCAGCAGTTACTTCGGGGGACAGGTGGGCGAAAAACTGTTTTTT. Its protein product is CASSYFGGQVGEKLFF.

For this clonotype: Being one base from a much bigger clone, this may be a read error. This rearrangement joins TRBV5-6 to TRBJ2-3, with 7 bases aligning to TRBD2. V lost 4 bases and J lost 3; bases outside the gene matches: 8. Germline assignment: CDR1 SGHDT and CDR2 YYEEEE. There are 15 residues in the CDR3. CDR3 nucleotides: TGTGCCAGCAGCGCCCCCGGGAGGAAGACAGATACGCAGTATTTT. Residues: CASSAPGRKTDTQYF.

Judged by abundance, this clonotype is medium-sized. The J gene is TRBJ2-1, the V gene TRBV6-1; D remains unclear. Germline CDR1 is MNHNS and CDR2 is SASEGT. The length of the CDR3 is 12 residues. With 5 bases removed from V and 9 bases from J, the gap between germline ends came to 11 bases. This chain's CDR3 is CASSPVKTEQFF. CDR3 coding DNA: TGTGCCAGCAGTCCCGTCAAGACTGAGCAGTTCTTC.

This clonotype rates as medium-sized. The rearrangement links TRBV18 to TRBJ1-3; D not certain. Trimming stripped 2 bases from V and 7 bases from J, with 9 bases between. CDR3 length: 13 residues. Per germline, CDR1 KGHSH and CDR2 LQKENI. CDR3 region: CASSPSRGNTIYF. The CDR3 DNA sequence: TGTGCCAGCTCACCAAGCAGAGGGAACACCATATATTTT.

This clonotype was counted only a few times. The V and J genes are TRBV28 and TRBJ1-1; maybe TRBD1 (5 bases). The CDR3 has 14 amino acids. Germline V gene data show CDR1 as MDHEN and CDR2 as SYDVKM. Trimming removed 2 bases at V and 5 bases at J, with 12 bases between. This CDR3 reads CASSLGPGGTEAFF. The CDR3 DNA follows: TGTGCCAGCAGTTTAGGGCCGGGGGGAACTGAAGCTTTCTTT. The complete variable domain, with remaining parts taken from reference TRBV28 and TRBJ1-1, reads DVKVTQSSRYLVKRTGEKVFLECVQDMDHENMFWYRQDPGLGLRLIYFSYDVKMKEKGDIPEGYSVSREKKERFSLILESASTNQTSMYLCASSLGPGGTEAFFGQGTRLTVV.

This clonotype is judged medium-sized (0.01 to 0.1%). The chain couples TRBV30 to TRBJ1-3, with D perhaps matching TRBD1 (6 bases). There are 13 residues in the CDR3. Germline V lookup: CDR1 GTSNPN, CDR2 SVGIG (reference sequence). In DNA, the CDR3 is TGTGCTGCTACACAGGGCTCTGGAAACACCATATATTTT. Translation gives CAATQGSGNTIYF.

This clonotype rates as medium-sized. For the CDR3, the DNA is TGTGCCAGTAGTATACAACCATTTAGCAATCAGCCCCAGCATTTT. This codes for CASSIQPFSNQPQHF. V usage is TRBV19 and J usage is TRBJ1-5; D gene ambiguous. The germline gives CDR1 LNHDA, CDR2 SQIVND (reference sequence). V was trimmed by 2 bases and J by 0 bases, leaving 8 bases between them. The CDR3 has 15 amino acids.

This clonotype is categorized as large. The chain links TRBV29-1 to TRBJ2-3; the D gene could be TRBD1 or TRBD2 (5 bases each). Trimming shortened V by 3 bases and J by 0 bases, and 7 bases separated the two germline ends. In germline, CDR1 is SQVTM, CDR2 ANQGSEA. There are 13 residues in the CDR3. Here the CDR3 DNA reads TGCAGCGTTGAGGGGGTAAGCACAGATACGCAGTATTTT. This codes for CSVEGVSTDTQYF.

This clonotype is medium-sized. The chain carries TRBV20-1 and TRBJ2-2; 10 positions match TRBD2. Germline V gene lookup returns CDR1 DFQATT and CDR2 SNEGSKA (reference sequence). This CDR3 is 14 amino acids long. Trimming cost V 2 bases and J 4 bases; bases outside gene matches: 1. The CDR3 bases are TGCAGTGCTAGACTAGCGGGGGCCACCGGGGAGCTGTTTTTT. Translated: CSARLAGATGELFF.

This chain connects TRBV30 to TRBJ2-2, with 9 bases fitting TRBD2. The CDR3 covers 14 residues. The ends lost 3 bases at V and 4 bases at J; junction bases unmatched: 3. CDR1 and CDR2 from the germline V gene are GTSNPN and SVGIG (reference sequence). The CDR3 DNA sequence: TGTGCCTGGAGGAAACTAGCGGGCACCGGGGAGCTGTTTTTT. This sequence encodes CAWRKLAGTGELFF.

This clonotype was seen a handful of times. The chain joins TRBV20-1 to TRBJ1-6; 7 bases are shared with TRBD1. Germline CDR1 reads DFQATT; CDR2 reads SNEGSKA (reference sequence). CDR3 length: 15 residues. Trimming at V came to 3 bases and at J to 0 bases, leaving 2 bases not matched to a gene. Here the CDR3 DNA reads TGCAGTGCTAGTAGGGACAGCTCCTATAATTCACCCCTCCACTTT. Protein product: CSASRDSSYNSPLHF.

In this sample, this clonotype turned up a few times. The chain links TRBV5-1 to TRBJ1-5; D gene unclear. The CDR3 contains 13 residues. Per germline, CDR1 SGHRS and CDR2 YFSETQ. V was cut by 4 bases and J by 6 bases, with 11 bases left in between. Written as DNA, the CDR3 is TGCGCCAGCAGCCCCCTACCCCTTCAGCCCCAGCATTTT. This codes for CASSPLPLQPQHF.

By share, this clonotype counts as medium-sized. The V and J genes are TRBV6-1 and TRBJ2-7, with D uncertain. The CDR3 consists of 11 residues. Between the trimmed V and J ends, which lost 5 bases and 3 bases, there was a span of 5 bases. CDR1 MNHNS and CDR2 SASEGT come from the germline V gene. CDR3 DNA sequence: TGTGCCAGCAGTATAGGCTACGAGCAGTACTTC. Residues: CASSIGYEQYF.

This clonotype ranks as medium-sized. The chain carries TRBV19 and TRBJ1-5, with 11 bases aligning to TRBD1. The CDR3 is made up of 16 amino acids. V shed 6 bases, J shed 4 bases, and the junction held 8 bases outside the gene matches. Germline CDR1 LNHDA, CDR2 SQIVND (reference sequence). The CDR3 region has the DNA TGTGCCAGTAGCCCTCGGGACAGGGGGTTTAATCAGCCCCAGCATTTT. Translation gives CASSPRDRGFNQPQHF. Together with reference TRBV19 and TRBJ1-5, the CDR3 gives the full variable domain: DGGITQSPKYLFRKEGQNVTLSCEQNLNHDAMYWYRQDPGQGLRLIYYSQIVNDFQKGDIAEGYSVSREKKESFPLTVTSAQKNPTAFYLCASSPRDRGFNQPQHFGDGTRLSIL.

This rearrangement joins TRBV20-1 to TRBJ1-2, with D maybe TRBD1 (6 bases). CDR1 is DFQATT, CDR2 SNEGSKA, per germline (reference sequence). V dropped 8 bases and J dropped 0 bases, with 22 bases sitting between them. This CDR3 region has 16 residues. The chain's CDR3 is CSSAGGPIEANYGYTF. CDR3 bases: TGCAGTTCGGCCGGGGGCCCCATCGAGGCTAACTATGGCTACACCTTC.

This clonotype was observed once. The J gene is TRBJ1-2, the V gene TRBV5-1, with D tentatively TRBD1 (6 bases). CDR3 length: 14 residues. Trimming cost V 5 bases and J 4 bases, with 15 bases left between them. Germline CDR1 is SGHRS and CDR2 is YFSETQ. The CDR3 loop is CASRSGVTLYGYTF. The CDR3 region has the DNA TGCGCCAGCAGATCAGGGGTAACCCTCTATGGCTACACCTTC.

This clonotype ranks as large. The V gene is TRBV11-1, the J gene TRBJ2-3; perhaps TRBD2 as D (6 bases). Germline values: CDR1 SGHAT, CDR2 FQDESV (reference sequence). This CDR3 is built from 15 residues. Deletions cut 2 bases from V and 9 bases from J, with 18 bases between. This CDR3 is CASSLIAEAGNTQYF. The CDR3 nucleotides read TGTGCCAGCAGCTTAATAGCGGAGGCGGGGAACACGCAGTATTTT. Looking up the rest from reference TRBV11-1 and TRBJ2-3 gives the full variable domain: EAEVAQSPRYKITEKSQAVAFWCDPISGHATLYWYRQILGQGPELLVQFQDESVVDDSQLPKDRFSAERLKGVDSTLKIQPAELGDSAMYLCASSLIAEAGNTQYFGPGTRLTVL.

By sample share, this clonotype is medium-sized. V usage is TRBV6-5 and J usage is TRBJ2-7; 9 nucleotides agree with TRBD1. V dropped 5 bases and J dropped 4; count of bases not matched to a gene: 9. The CDR3 covers 15 residues. The germline CDR1 and CDR2 sequences are MNHEY and SVGAGI. CDR3 coding DNA: TGTGCCAGCAGTCAATTGACAGGGGGGAAATACGAGCAGTACTTC. It specifies CASSQLTGGKYEQYF.

This clonotype is termed medium-sized. The V and J genes are TRBV19 and TRBJ2-1; the match to TRBD2 covers 11 bases. The length of the CDR3 is 18 residues. Germline assignment: CDR1 LNHDA and CDR2 SQIVND (reference sequence). J gave up 3 bases and V 7 bases, and 14 bases lay outside the gene matches. In DNA form, the CDR3 reads TGTGCCAGTAAAAGCTCGGGATTAGCGGGAGGGTTCTACAATGAGCAGTTCTTC. Its protein product is CASKSSGLAGGFYNEQFF.

By share, this clonotype counts as medium-sized. The V gene is TRBV13, the J gene TRBJ1-1; D may be TRBD1 (6 bases). The CDR3 is made up of 15 amino acids. V lost 5 bases to trimming and J lost 3 bases, with 16 bases between them. Germline loops: CDR1 PRHDT, CDR2 FYEKMQ (reference sequence). CDR3 bases: TGTGCCAGCAGCCCACTGCTGGACAGCTACACTGAAGCTTTCTTT. Amino acids: CASSPLLDSYTEAFF.

This clonotype was seen a handful of times. The DNA of the CDR3 is TGTGCCAGCAGCTTAGGGTGGTTACGTCGAGAGACCCAGTACTTC. Residues: CASSLGWLRRETQYF. The chain employs TRBV7-2 and TRBJ2-5; D unresolved. V was cut by 1 base and J by 4 bases, with 13 bases left in between. CDR1 is SGHTA, CDR2 FQGNSA, per germline. The CDR3 totals 15 residues. Based on the CDR3 plus reference TRBV7-2 and TRBJ2-5, the full variable domain is GAGVSQSPSNKVTEKGKDVELRCDPISGHTALYWYRQSLGQGLEFLIYFQGNSAPDKSGLPSDRFSAERTGGSVSTLTIQRTQQEDSAVYLCASSLGWLRRETQYFGPGTRLLVL.